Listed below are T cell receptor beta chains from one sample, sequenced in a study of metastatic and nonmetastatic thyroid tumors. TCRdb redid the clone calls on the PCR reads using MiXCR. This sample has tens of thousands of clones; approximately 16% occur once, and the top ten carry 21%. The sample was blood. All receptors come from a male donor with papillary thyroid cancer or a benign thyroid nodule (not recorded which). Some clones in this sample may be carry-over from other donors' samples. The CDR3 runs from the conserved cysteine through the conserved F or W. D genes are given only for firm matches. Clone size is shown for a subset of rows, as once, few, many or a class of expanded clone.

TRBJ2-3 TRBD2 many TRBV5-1 TGCGCCAGCAGCATGGGAAGCGGGGGTATCACAGATACGCAGTATTTT CASSMGSGGITDTQYF
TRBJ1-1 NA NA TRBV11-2 TGTGCCAGCGTTGTTAAAATTAGGGGGGGGAACACTGAAGCTTTCTTT CASVVKIRGGNTEAFF
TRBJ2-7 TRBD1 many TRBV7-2 TGTGCCAGCAGCTTAGACAGGGGTTACGAGCAGTACTTC CASSLDRGYEQYF
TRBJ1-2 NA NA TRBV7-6 TGTGCCAGCAGTCGACTAGGGGCAGGAGATGGTGGCTACACCTTC CASSRLGAGDGGYTF
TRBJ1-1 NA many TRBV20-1 TGCAGTGCTAGAGTAGTCCCCTCAGGAATCTACATGAACACTGAAGCTTTCTTT CSARVVPSGIYMNTEAFF
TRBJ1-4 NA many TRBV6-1 TGTGCCAGCATGAGAAGTTTACCCGGCGGTAATGAAAAACTGTTTTTT CASMRSLPGGNEKLFF
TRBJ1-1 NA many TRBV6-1 TGTGCCAGCAGTTCGTACATGAACACTGAAGCTTTCTTT CASSSYMNTEAFF
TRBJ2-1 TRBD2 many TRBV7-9 TGTGCCAGCGGGCGGGAGGGCCGGTACAATGAGCAGTTCTTC CASGREGRYNEQFF
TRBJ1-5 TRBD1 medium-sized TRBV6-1 TGTGCCAGCACCCCGGGACAGGGAAATCAGCCCCAGCATTTT CASTPGQGNQPQHF
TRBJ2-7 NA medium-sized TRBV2 TGTGCCAGGGCAACTAGCCCCTACGAGCAGTACTTC CARATSPYEQYF
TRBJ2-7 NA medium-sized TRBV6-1 TGTGCCAGCAGTGAAGTTGGGCTGGGGACGGGCGAGCAGTACTTC CASSEVGLGTGEQYF
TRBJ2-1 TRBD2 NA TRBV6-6 TGTGCCAGCAGTTACTCCCCCGGGGGGTGGGAGCAGTTCTTC CASSYSPGGWEQFF
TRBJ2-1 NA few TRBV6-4 TGTGCCAGCAGTCCCGCCTTCCAATATGAGCAGTTCTTC CASSPAFQYEQFF
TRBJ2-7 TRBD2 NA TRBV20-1 TGCAGTGCTAGAGGTCCCGCGGGGGTCTCCTACGAGCAGTACTTC CSARGPAGVSYEQYF
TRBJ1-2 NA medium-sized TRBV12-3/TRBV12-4 TGTGCCAGCAGTTCCAGGGATGGCTACACCTTC CASSSRDGYTF
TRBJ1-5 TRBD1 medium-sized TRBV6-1 TGTGCCAGTACAGGGGACTATAGCAATCAGCCCCAGCATTTT CASTGDYSNQPQHF
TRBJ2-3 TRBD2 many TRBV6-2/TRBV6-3 TGTGCCAGCAGCGACGGGGGGGCGAATACGCAGTATTTT CASSDGGANTQYF
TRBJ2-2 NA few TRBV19 TGTGCCAGTAGAGAGACAGGGAGGGGGACCGGGGAGCTGTTTTTT CASRETGRGTGELFF
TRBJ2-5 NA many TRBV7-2 TGTGCCAGCAGCTTACGGGACATGGCGGGGGAGACCCAGTACTTC CASSLRDMAGETQYF
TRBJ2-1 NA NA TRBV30 TGTGCCTGGAGCAACATCCCTATGGGTGGTGAGCAGTTCTTC CAWSNIPMGGEQFF
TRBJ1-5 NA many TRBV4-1 TGCGCCAGCAGCCAAGATCCGGGATTGAGCTTTCAGCCCCAGCATTTT CASSQDPGLSFQPQHF
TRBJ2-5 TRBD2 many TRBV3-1 TGTGCCAGCAGCCAAGGACTAGCGGGAAAGGAGACCCAGTACTTC CASSQGLAGKETQYF
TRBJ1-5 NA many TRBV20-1 TGCAGTGGCCGCAGCCATAGCAATCAGCCCCAGCATTTT CSGRSHSNQPQHF
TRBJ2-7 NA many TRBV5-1 TGCGCCAGCAGCTTGGTTTCGGACGAGCAGTACTTC CASSLVSDEQYF
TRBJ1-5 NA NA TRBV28 TGTGCCAGCAGTGCCGGGACCCCCCAGCATTTT CASSAGTPQHF
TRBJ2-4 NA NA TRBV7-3 TGTGCCAGCAGCTTTGTACCTGGGTCGGGGCAGTACTTC CASSFVPGSGQYF
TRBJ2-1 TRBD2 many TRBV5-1 TGCGCCAGCAGCATTGCCCGCGGGCTAGCGGGCTCCTACAATGAGCAGTTCTTC CASSIARGLAGSYNEQFF
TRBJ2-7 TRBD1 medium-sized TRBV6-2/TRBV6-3 TGTGCCAGCAGTTACGGGACAGGGGGCTACGAGCAGTACTTC CASSYGTGGYEQYF
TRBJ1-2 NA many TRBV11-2 TGTGCCAGCAGCCACCGGGAGGAGGGCCGGGGCTACACCTTC CASSHREEGRGYTF
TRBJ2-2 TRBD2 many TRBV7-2 TGTGCCAGCAGCACCCCACTAGCGGGAGTCACCGGGGAGCTGTTTTTT CASSTPLAGVTGELFF
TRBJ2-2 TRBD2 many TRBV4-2 TGTGCCAGCAGCCAATATAGCGGGGGGCCCTCGAACACCGGGGAGCTGTTTTTT CASSQYSGGPSNTGELFF
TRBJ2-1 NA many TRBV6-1 TGTGCCAGCACTTCGACAGTTTATGAGCAGTTCTTC CASTSTVYEQFF
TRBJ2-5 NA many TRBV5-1 TGCGCCAGCAGCCCCATCCGCCAGGGGGGGTACCAAGAGACCCAGTACTTC CASSPIRQGGYQETQYF
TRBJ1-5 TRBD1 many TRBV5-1 TGCGCCAGCAGCAGGACAGGGAGGAGCAATCAGCCCCAGCATTTT CASSRTGRSNQPQHF
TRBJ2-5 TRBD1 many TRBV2 TGTGCCAGCAGTGAAGCAAGGACAGGGCTAAAGACCCAGTACTTC CASSEARTGLKTQYF
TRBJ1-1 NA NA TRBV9 TGTGCCAGCAGCGTTTCCCCCGCACAGGGCATGAACACTGAAGCTTTCTTT CASSVSPAQGMNTEAFF
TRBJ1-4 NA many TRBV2 TGTGCCAGCGGGGGGGGGCTGGATGAAAAACTGTTTTTT CASGGGLDEKLFF
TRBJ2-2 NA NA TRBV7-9 TGTGCCAGCGGCCTGGGGACACACACCGGGGAGCTGTTTTTT CASGLGTHTGELFF
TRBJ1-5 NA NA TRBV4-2 TGTGCCAGCAGCCTACACCGACAGACAGATAGCAATCAGCCCCAGCATTTT CASSLHRQTDSNQPQHF
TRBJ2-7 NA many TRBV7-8 TGTGCCAGCAGCTCCCGGACGGTTTATACGGGGCAGTACTTC CASSSRTVYTGQYF
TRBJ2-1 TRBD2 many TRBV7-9 TGTGCCAGCAGCTTAGCCCTAGCGGGAGCATACAATGAGCAGTTCTTC CASSLALAGAYNEQFF
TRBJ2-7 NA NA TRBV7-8 TGTGCCAGCAGCCAAGGGACAGGGGCGCTAGCGGGGGGCTACGAGCAGTACTTC CASSQGTGALAGGYEQYF
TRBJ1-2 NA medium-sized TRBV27 TGTGCCAGAGAGGGGGGCTATGGCTACACCTTC CAREGGYGYTF
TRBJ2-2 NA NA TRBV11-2 TGTGCCAGCAGCTTACAACTGAACACCGGGGAGCTGTTTTTT CASSLQLNTGELFF
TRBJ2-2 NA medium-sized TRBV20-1 TGCAGTGCTTCCGAGACAGGGAGGGACACCGGGGAGCTGTTTTTT CSASETGRDTGELFF
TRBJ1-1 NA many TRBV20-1 TGCAGTGCTTATGACGGACATTCTACGGAAGCTTTCTTT CSAYDGHSTEAFF
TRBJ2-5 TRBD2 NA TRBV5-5 TGTGCCAGCAGCTTGAGGAGCGGGAGACGAAGGGAGACCCAGTACTTC CASSLRSGRRRETQYF
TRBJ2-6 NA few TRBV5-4 TGTGCCAGCAGCGAGGACCAGGGACCCGTCCTGACTTTC CASSEDQGPVLTF
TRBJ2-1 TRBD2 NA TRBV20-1 TGCAGTGCTAGAACGGGACTAGGGATAGATGAGCAGTTCTTC CSARTGLGIDEQFF